This paragraph covers one T cell receptor (beta chain) sequence. Its target is unknown. Building the TCR beta libraries relied on iRepertoire HTBI primers, and CDR3 regions underwent Arm-PCR. From the multiplex PCR reads, TCRdb called clonotypes with MiXCR, one entry per CDR3 protein. The profile shows about 300,000 distinct CDR3 sequences, 15% to 20% of them singletons. This entry belongs to a study of regulatory T cells in long-lasting Graves disease. Regarding the study as a whole: For persistent Graves' patients, TCR diversity was lower than for newly diagnosed ones.

Specified time point: newly diagnosed GD, antithyroid drugs for less than 3 months. The TCR library was made from RNA that had been extracted from PBMCs in TRIzol. Germline-derived CDR1 and CDR2 are SGHVS and FNYEAQ. The CDR3 runs 15 residues. Between the trimmed V and J ends, which lost 1 base and 3 bases, there was a span of 12 bases. The starting material was peripheral blood mononuclear cells (PBMCs), obtained at new diagnosis, from a patient treated with antithyroid drugs. This sequence originates from a female donor with Graves disease. The gene calls are TRBV7-6 and TRBJ1-1; weak D call: TRBD1 (6 bases). The CDR3 here is CASSLGRGTHTEAFF. The CDR3 DNA is TGTGCCAGCAGCTTAGGGCGGGGGACACACACTGAAGCTTTCTTT.